This T cell receptor (beta chain) was documented in a study of blood T cells in healthy people across ages. Overall study results and limits: Total diversity from one million sequenced T cells was likely underestimated.

V lost 3 bases to trimming and J lost 5 bases, with 7 bases between them. The CDR3 sequence is 13 residues long. Then a second PCR, running roughly 7 to 11 cycles, was carried out with a sample-barcoded 5' primer and a J-beta primer mix. A template-switch adaptor containing 12 random nucleotides labeled each cDNA molecule. TCRdb passed the 5' RACE reads through MiXCR, listing each CDR3 protein once. Seen here are approximately 490,000 distinct CDR3 sequences, 20% to 30% observed once, and the top ten hold around 10%. As for this clonotype: Its specificity is unknown.

These data were likewise used in another study, on T cells of mothers and their children. That source notes: Healthy Caucasian mothers, a few in number, and their six children were the donors.

The gene calls are TRBV12-3 or TRBV12-4 and TRBJ1-4; D is unresolved. The sequenced material came from blood. The receptor's source is a boy between 5 and 17 years old in good health. CDR3 sequence: CASSFTENEKLFF. In DNA form, the CDR3 reads TGTGCCAGCAGTTTTACGGAGAATGAAAAACTGTTTTTT.